This T cell receptor (beta chain) came from a study of CD8 T cells in ankylosing spondylitis. Study results and limitations: Typical of ankylosing spondylitis blood, it appeared, was a TCR beta motif of eight highly homologous variants.

The CDR3 has 12 residues. CDR1 and CDR2 from the germline V gene are SQVTM and ANQGSEA. The V end lost 3 bases, the J end lost 4 bases, and 9 bases lay between the germline ends. Notes on this clonotype: What it binds is not known.

TCRdb reprocessed the 5' RACE reads via MiXCR and lists one record per CDR3 protein. This sample has fewer than 750,000 distinct CDR3 sequences, with 15% to 20% found just once. The chain uses TRBV29-1 and TRBJ1-2; D call uncertain. The TCR was taken from a male donor with ankylosing spondylitis. The specimen was blood, either unsorted or a sorted T cell fraction (not recorded which). This CDR3 is CSVEVWGYGYTF. CDR3 in DNA: TGCAGCGTTGAGGTGTGGGGCTATGGCTACACCTTC.